This T cell receptor beta chain was recovered during a study of T cell responses to AZD1222 COVID-19 vaccine. Study results and caveats: Most donors were white British and more were female, and clonal diversity was possibly underestimated.

Generated by immunoSEQ multiplex PCR, the TCRdb table keeps only in-frame clones and is missing some. The sample includes roughly 180,000 clones, around 90% seen only once; the top ten take around 2%. The CDR3 totals 16 residues. With 4 bases clipped from V and 5 bases from J, the junction kept 10 bases outside the gene matches. About this clone itself: As yet, its antigen is unknown.

Specimen: peripheral blood, collected 28 days after the second AZD1222 dose. This TCR derives from an adult who received the AZD1222 COVID-19 vaccine. This rearrangement joins TRBV5-3 to TRBJ1-5, with 9 nucleotides matching TRBD1. TRBV5-3 falls under the ORF class, with uncertain function. CDR3: CARSPVGQGRDQPQHF. DNA for the CDR3: TGTGCCAGAAGCCCGGTAGGACAGGGGAGAGATCAGCCCCAGCATTTT.